This T cell receptor (beta chain) was identified in a study of graft-versus-host responses after intestinal transplantation. Study in general: Grafts were multivisceral, liver-intestinal, or isolated intestinal.

Germline-derived CDR1 and CDR2 are MGHRA and YSYEKL. CDR3 length equals 14 residues. Generated by immunoSEQ multiplex PCR, the TCRdb table keeps only in-frame clones and is missing some. Of about 40,000 clones in the sample, 85% to 95% were seen once. The material was PBMCs, obtained around 720 days after intestinal transplantation. The chain has TRBV4-1 and TRBJ1-5; D ambiguous. This receptor was identified in a human patient who received an intestinal transplant, so some T cells may come from the graft donor. In nucleotides, the CDR3 is TGCGCAGCTTCAGCTCAGTACGGCAATCAGCCCCAGCATTTT. It yields the protein CAASAQYGNQPQHF.